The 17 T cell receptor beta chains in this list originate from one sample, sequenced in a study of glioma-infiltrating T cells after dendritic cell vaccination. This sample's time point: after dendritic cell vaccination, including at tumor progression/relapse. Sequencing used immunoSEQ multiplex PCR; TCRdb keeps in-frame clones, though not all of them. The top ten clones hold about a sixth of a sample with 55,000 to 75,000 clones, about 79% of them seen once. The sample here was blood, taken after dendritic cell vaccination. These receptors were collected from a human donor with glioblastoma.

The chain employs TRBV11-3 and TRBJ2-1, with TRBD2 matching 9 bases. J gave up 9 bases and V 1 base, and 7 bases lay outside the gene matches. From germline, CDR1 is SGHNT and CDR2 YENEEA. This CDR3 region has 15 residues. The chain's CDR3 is CASSLGVAGEGEQFF. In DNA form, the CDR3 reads TGTGCCAGCAGCTTAGGAGTAGCGGGGGAGGGTGAGCAGTTCTTC.

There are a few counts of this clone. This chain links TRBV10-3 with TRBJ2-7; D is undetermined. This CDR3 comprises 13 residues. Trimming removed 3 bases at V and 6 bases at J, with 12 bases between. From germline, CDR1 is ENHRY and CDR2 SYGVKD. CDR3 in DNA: TGTGCCATCAGTGACCCTCACAGAAGCGAGCAGTACTTC. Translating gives CAISDPHRSEQYF.

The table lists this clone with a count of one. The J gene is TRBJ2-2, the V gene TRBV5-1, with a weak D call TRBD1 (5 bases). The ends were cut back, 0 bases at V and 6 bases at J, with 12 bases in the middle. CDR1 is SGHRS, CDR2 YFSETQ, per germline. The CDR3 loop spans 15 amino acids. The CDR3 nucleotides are TGCGCCAGCAGCTTGGGTGGACACCCCTCCGGGGAGCTGTTTTTT. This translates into CASSLGGHPSGELFF. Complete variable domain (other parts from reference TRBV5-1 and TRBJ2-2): KAGVTQTPRYLIKTRGQQVTLSCSPISGHRSVSWYQQTPGQGLQFLFEYFSETQRNKGNFPGRFSGRQFSNSRSEMNVSTLELGDSALYLCASSLGGHPSGELFFGEGSRLTVL.

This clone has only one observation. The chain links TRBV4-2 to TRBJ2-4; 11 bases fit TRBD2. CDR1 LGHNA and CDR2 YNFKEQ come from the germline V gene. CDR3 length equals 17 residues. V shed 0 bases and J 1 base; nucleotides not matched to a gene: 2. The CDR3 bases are TGTGCCAGCAGCCAAGATCTAGCGGGGGGTGCCAAAAACATTCAGTACTTC. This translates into CASSQDLAGGAKNIQYF.

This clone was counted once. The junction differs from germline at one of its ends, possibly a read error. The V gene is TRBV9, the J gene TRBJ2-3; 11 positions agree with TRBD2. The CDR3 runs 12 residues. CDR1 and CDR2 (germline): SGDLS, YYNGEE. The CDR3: CASSVLAGGQDF. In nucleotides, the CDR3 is TGTGCCAGCAGCGTGTTAGCGGGGGGGCAAGATTTT. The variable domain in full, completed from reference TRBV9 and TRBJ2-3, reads DSGVTQTPKHLITATGQRVTLRCSPRSGDLSVYWYQQSLDQGLQFLIQYYNGEERAKGNILERFSAQQFPDLHSELNLSSLELGDSALYFCASSVLAGGQDFGPGTRLTVL.

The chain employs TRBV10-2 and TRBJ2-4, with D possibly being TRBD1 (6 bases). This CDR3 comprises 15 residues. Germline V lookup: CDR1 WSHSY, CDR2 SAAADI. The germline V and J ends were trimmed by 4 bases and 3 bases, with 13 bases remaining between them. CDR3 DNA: TGCGCCAGCAGTGGGTGGGGGCCTGACAAAAACATTCAGTACTTC. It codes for CASSGWGPDKNIQYF.

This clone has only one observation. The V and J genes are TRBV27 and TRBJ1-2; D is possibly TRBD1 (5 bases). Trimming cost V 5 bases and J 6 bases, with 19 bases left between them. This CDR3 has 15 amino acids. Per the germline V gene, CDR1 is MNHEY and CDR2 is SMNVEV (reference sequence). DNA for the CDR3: TGTGCCAGCAGTCCCCTCTACTCAGGGTTTAATGGCTACACCTTC. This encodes CASSPLYSGFNGYTF.

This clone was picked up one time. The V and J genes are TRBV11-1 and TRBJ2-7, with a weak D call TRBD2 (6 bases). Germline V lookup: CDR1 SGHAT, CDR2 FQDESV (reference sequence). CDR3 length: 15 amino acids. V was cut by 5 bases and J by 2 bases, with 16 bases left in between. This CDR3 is CASSPWRGVTYEQYF. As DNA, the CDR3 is TGTGCCAGCAGCCCTTGGCGGGGCGTTACCTACGAGCAGTACTTC.

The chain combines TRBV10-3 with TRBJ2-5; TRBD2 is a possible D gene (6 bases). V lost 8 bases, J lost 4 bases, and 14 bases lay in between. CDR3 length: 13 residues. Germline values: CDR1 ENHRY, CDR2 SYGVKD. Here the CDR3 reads CAIESGRGETQYF. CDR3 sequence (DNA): TGTGCCATCGAATCCGGGCGGGGAGAGACCCAGTACTTC.

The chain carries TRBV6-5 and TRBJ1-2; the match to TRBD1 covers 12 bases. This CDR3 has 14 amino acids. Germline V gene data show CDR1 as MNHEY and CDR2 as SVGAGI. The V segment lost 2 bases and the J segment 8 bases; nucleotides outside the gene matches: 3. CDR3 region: CASSYGDRGRGYTF. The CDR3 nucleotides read TGTGCCAGCAGTTACGGGGACAGGGGGCGAGGCTACACCTTC.

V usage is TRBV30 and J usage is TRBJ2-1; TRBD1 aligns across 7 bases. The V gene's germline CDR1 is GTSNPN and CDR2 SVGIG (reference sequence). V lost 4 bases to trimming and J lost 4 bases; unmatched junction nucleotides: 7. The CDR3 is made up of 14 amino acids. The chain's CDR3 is CAWTRDSDYNEQFF. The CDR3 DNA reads TGTGCCTGGACCCGGGACAGTGATTACAATGAGCAGTTCTTC.

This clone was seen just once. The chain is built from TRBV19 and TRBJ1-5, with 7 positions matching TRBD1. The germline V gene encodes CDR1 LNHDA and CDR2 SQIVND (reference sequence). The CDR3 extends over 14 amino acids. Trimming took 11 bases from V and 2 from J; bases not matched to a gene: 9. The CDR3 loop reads CAARGEEGNQPQHF. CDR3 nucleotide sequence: TGTGCCGCCAGGGGGGAGGAGGGCAATCAGCCCCAGCATTTT.

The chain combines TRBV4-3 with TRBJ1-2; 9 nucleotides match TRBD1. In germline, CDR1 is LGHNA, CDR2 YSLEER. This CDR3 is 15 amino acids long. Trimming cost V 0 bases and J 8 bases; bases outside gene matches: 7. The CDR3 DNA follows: TGCGCCAGCAGCCAAGACCCGGGACAGGGTGGCGGCTACACCTTC. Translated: CASSQDPGQGGGYTF.

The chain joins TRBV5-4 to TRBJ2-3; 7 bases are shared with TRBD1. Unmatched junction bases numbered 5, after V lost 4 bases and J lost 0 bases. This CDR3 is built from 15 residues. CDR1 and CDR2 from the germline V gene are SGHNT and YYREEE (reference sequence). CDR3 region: CASSPQTGSTDTQYF. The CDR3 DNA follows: TGTGCCAGCAGCCCCCAGACAGGGAGCACAGATACGCAGTATTTT.

CDR3 sequence: CASKTWGDRRYSTLHF. In nucleotides, the CDR3 is TGTGCCAGCAAAACCTGGGGGGACAGGCGCTATTCGACCCTCCACTTT. The J gene is TRBJ1-6, the V gene TRBV2, with 8 bases lining up with TRBD1. V shed 7 bases and J 14 bases; nucleotides not matched to a gene: 19. CDR3 length equals 16 residues. Germline CDR1 is SNHLY and CDR2 is FYNNEI.

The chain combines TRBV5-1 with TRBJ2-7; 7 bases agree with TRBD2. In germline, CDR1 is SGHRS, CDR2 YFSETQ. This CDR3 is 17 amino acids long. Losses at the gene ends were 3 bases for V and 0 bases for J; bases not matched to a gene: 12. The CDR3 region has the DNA TGCGCCAGCAGCTGGAATGTAGCGGGTGGGAGCTCCTACGAGCAGTACTTC. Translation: CASSWNVAGGSSYEQYF. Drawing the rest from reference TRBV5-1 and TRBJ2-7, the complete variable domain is KAGVTQTPRYLIKTRGQQVTLSCSPISGHRSVSWYQQTPGQGLQFLFEYFSETQRNKGNFPGRFSGRQFSNSRSEMNVSTLELGDSALYLCASSWNVAGGSSYEQYFGPGTRLTVT.

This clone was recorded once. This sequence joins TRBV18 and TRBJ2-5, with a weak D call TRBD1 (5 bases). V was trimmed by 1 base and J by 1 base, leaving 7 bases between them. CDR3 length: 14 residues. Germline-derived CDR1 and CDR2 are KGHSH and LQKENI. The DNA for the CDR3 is TGTGCCAGCTCACCACGCCAGGGCCAAGAGACCCAGTACTTC. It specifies CASSPRQGQETQYF.